This is a list of T cell receptor beta chains from one sample in a study of post-analysis software for immune sequencing data. Each CDR3 protein is one row after TCRdb ran MiXCR on the PCR reads. The sample comprises 600,000 to 700,000 distinct CDR3 sequences, 55% to 60% of which are singletons, and roughly 10% rests with the top ten. Sample: blood. These receptors were collected from a girl aged 2-15 years with multiple sclerosis. Each CDR3 is given with its conserved first and last residue. The D gene is left open where the match is weak. Clone size is given for some rows only: seen once, a few or many times, or a class if the clone is expanded.

size	D	V	J	CDR3	DNA
-	-	TRBV7-2	TRBJ2-3	CASSLLQVGVTTDTQYF	TGTGCCAGCAGCTTATTGCAGGTTGGGGTAACCACAGATACGCAGTATTTT
once	-	TRBV21-1	TRBJ2-7	CAGSVRTGTGAYEQYF	TGTGCCGGCAGCGTAAGAACCGGGACAGGGGCCTACGAGCAGTACTTC
-	TRBD2	TRBV20-1	TRBJ2-5	CSAMTSGGAETQYF	TGCAGTGCTATGACTAGCGGGGGGGCAGAGACCCAGTACTTC
-	TRBD1	TRBV6-2/TRBV6-3	TRBJ2-1	CASRSGRRTGSDETPEQFF	TGTGCCAGCAGATCTGGCCGTCGGACAGGCTCAGATGAAACGCCTGAGCAGTTCTTC
-	-	TRBV12-3/TRBV12-4	TRBJ2-6	CASRTTGANVRTF	TGTGCCAGCAGAACTACGGGGGCCAACGTCCGGACTTTC
-	TRBD2	TRBV10-3	TRBJ2-3	CATSGTTDTQYF	TGTGCCACTAGCGGTACTACAGATACGCAGTATTTT
-	-	TRBV11-2	TRBJ2-3	CAGSLSTDTQYF	TGTGCCGGCAGCTTGAGCACAGATACGCAGTATTTT
-	TRBD2	TRBV29-1	TRBJ2-1	CSTSGASYNEQFF	TGCAGCACTAGCGGGGCCTCCTACAATGAGCAGTTCTTC
few	-	TRBV29-1	TRBJ2-7	CSVGTPLYEQYF	TGCAGCGTGGGGACTCCACTATACGAGCAGTACTTC
-	TRBD1	TRBV7-2	TRBJ2-3	CASSLGGQGTDTQYF	TGTGCCAGCAGCTTAGGGGGACAGGGGACAGATACGCAGTATTTT
-	-	TRBV7-9	TRBJ2-7	CASSRGGPYEQYF	TGTGCCAGCAGCCGTGGGGGACCCTACGAGCAGTACTTC
-	TRBD2	TRBV7-2	TRBJ2-1	CASSLGLAGGPQFF	TGTGCCAGCAGCTTGGGACTAGCGGGAGGTCCGCAGTTCTTC
few	-	TRBV7-9	TRBJ1-1	CASSLVPGNTEAFF	TGTGCCAGCAGCTTAGTCCCCGGGAACACTGAAGCTTTCTTT
-	-	TRBV6-6	TRBJ1-2	CASSPRGPYGYTF	TGTGCCAGCAGCCCTCGTGGACCCTATGGCTACACCTTC
few	TRBD2	TRBV5-1	TRBJ2-1	CASSSLAGYNEQFF	TGTGCCAGCAGTTCCCTAGCGGGGTACAATGAGCAGTTCTTC
-	TRBD2	TRBV12-3/TRBV12-4	TRBJ2-1	CASTPGVAGNEQFF	TGTGCCAGCACCCCTGGAGTAGCGGGCAATGAGCAGTTCTTC
-	-	TRBV12-3/TRBV12-4	TRBJ2-3	CASSFAGWAPDTQYF	TGTGCCAGCAGTTTTGCGGGATGGGCACCAGATACGCAGTATTTT
few	TRBD1	TRBV3-1	TRBJ2-1	CASSQTGAGEQFF	TGTGCCAGCAGCCAGACAGGGGCAGGCGAGCAGTTCTTC
few	-	TRBV7-2	TRBJ2-1	CASNTRGHNEQFF	TGTGCCAGCAACACCAGAGGACACAATGAGCAGTTCTTC
-	-	TRBV5-5	TRBJ2-5	CASSFGTTQETQYF	TGTGCCAGCAGCTTCGGGACAACCCAGGAGACCCAGTACTTC
-	-	TRBV3-1	TRBJ2-5	CASSQVGSETQYF	TGTGCCAGCAGCCAAGTAGGGAGCGAGACCCAGTACTTC